This T cell receptor beta chain was profiled in a study of identical twins. Study conclusions and caveats: Because invariant MAIT and iNKT cells could be present, zero-insertion analyses could be partly confounded.

With 5 bases removed from V and 0 bases from J, the gap between germline ends came to 10 bases. CDR3 length: 15 residues. This clonotype was picked up many times. What it recognizes is unknown. TCRdb reprocessed the 5' RACE reads via MiXCR and lists one record per CDR3 protein. The table has some 900,000 distinct CDR3 sequences, 12% seen once. These same records also appear under a second study, on yellow fever vaccine responses in identical twins. That work adds: A vaccine T cell response that seemed partly convergent and partly personalized was reported in twins.

The sequencing input was PBMCs. The receptor comes from a woman aged 18-29 years in good health. The chain carries TRBV12-3 or TRBV12-4 and TRBJ2-2; D is unclear. CDR3 region: CASSPGRTNTGELFF. In DNA, the CDR3 is TGTGCCAGCAGTCCAGGACGTACGAACACCGGGGAGCTGTTTTTT.